The clone carrying this TCR beta chain appeared a few times. Its antigen remains unknown. The data derive from a study of T-cell memory formation after mild COVID-19. V lost 0 bases and J lost 2; bases outside the gene matches: 11. The CDR3 loop spans 17 amino acids. CDR1 is SGHRS and CDR2 is YFSETQ in the germline V gene. Study outcomes and limitations: Researchers report contracting CD4+ clones mostly in CM and EM, with CD8+ clones in EMRA. Some clones that responded were present in memory (sampled pre-infection), which suggests cross-reactive memory joined. Later expanders leaned CD4+, whereas day 15 to 85 contracting clones were balanced CD4/CD8.

5'RACE with constant-segment primers yielded barcoded, UMI-tagged TCR alpha and TCR beta cDNA libraries. TCRdb used MiXCR to reprocess the 5' RACE reads, holding one entry per CDR3 protein. The sample lists roughly 250,000 distinct CDR3 sequences, about a sixth occurring once. The sample was PBMCs or a T cell subset sorted from them (not recorded which). This sequence was found in a man in his late teens or twenties who had mild COVID-19 (a few samples of this study predate the infection). Cell type and time point are not known. The rearrangement uses TRBV5-1 and TRBJ2-7, with 7 bases aligning to TRBD1. This CDR3 is CASSLALSGTDPYEQYF. CDR3 nucleotide sequence: TGCGCCAGCAGCTTGGCCCTCTCCGGGACAGACCCCTACGAGCAGTACTTC.